Included here is one T cell receptor beta chain sequence, with context. In the original processing: Quantification of nucleated cells was approximated via reference gene primer amplification. Produced via immunoSEQ multiplex PCR; TCRdb's table is partial and in-frame only. The V and J calls and clone size come from that table; D and trimming were worked out from the DNA. The table records about 430,000 clones, about 88% of them present only once. The entry originates in a study of blood T cell repertoires in COVID-19. Study summary: Acute and convalescent COVID-19 specimens originated in the United States, Italy and Spain. Nucleic acid was either cDNA or gDNA, and it came from T cells, B-cell-depleted T cells, or PBMCs.

J was trimmed by 3 bases and V by 8 bases; bases with no gene match: 11. Germline CDR1 MDHEN, CDR2 SYDVKM. The CDR3 spans 16 residues. The study drew participants aged about 18 to 95 years from under 30 US areas. The chain carries TRBV28 and TRBJ2-3, with 10 bases fitting TRBD2. Sequencing used PBMCs or T cells enriched from blood (not recorded which). This sequence originates from a woman aged 18 to 35 who had been exposed to COVID-19. CDR3 bases: TGTGCCAGCCGCCTTTCCGGACTAGCGGAAACAGATACGCAGTATTTT. It codes for CASRLSGLAETDTQYF.